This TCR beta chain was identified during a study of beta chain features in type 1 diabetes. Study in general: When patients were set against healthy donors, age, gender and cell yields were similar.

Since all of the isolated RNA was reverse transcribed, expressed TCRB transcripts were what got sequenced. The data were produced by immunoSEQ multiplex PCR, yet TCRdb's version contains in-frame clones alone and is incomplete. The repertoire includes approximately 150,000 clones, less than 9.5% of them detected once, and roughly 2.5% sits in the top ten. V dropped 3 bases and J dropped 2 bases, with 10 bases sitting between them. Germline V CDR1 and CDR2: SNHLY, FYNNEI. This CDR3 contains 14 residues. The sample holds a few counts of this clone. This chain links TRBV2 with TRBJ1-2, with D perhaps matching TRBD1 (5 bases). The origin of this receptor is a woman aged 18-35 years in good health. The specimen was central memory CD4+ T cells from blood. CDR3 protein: CASSEGGYNYGYTF. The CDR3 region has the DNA TGTGCCAGCAGTGAGGGGGGGTACAACTATGGCTACACCTTC.